Each of the 20 T cell receptor beta chains below was sequenced from the same sample in a study. TCRdb called the RT-PCR reads again in MiXCR, with one record for every CDR3 protein. The sample has almost 700,000 distinct CDR3 sequences, 12% to 15% seen once. Material for sequencing was memory CD4+ T cells from blood. The receptor source for this set is a female donor in good health, serving as a healthy control.

The table lists this clonotype with many counts. V and J are TRBV7-3 and TRBJ2-3; tentative D call: TRBD2 (6 bases). Germline CDR1 SGHTA, CDR2 FQGTGA. The CDR3 runs 13 residues. Deletions cut 6 bases from V and 1 base from J, with 8 bases between. CDR3 DNA sequence: TGTGCCAGCAGGGCTAGCGGCACAGATACGCAGTATTTT. Encoded protein: CASRASGTDTQYF.

This clonotype was found many times. This chain uses TRBV20-1 with TRBJ2-5, with D perhaps TRBD2 (6 bases). V shed 5 bases and J shed 5 bases, with 9 bases lying between them. This CDR3 has 11 residues. The germline CDR1 and CDR2 sequences are DFQATT and SNEGSKA (reference sequence). The CDR3 bases are TGCAGTGCTTCGGGAGTGGAGACCCAGTACTTC. Translated: CSASGVETQYF.

The rearrangement links TRBV6-6 to TRBJ1-1; D ambiguous. The CDR3 has 12 amino acids. Germline V gene data show CDR1 as MNHNY and CDR2 as SVGAGI (reference sequence). The V end lost 10 bases, the J end lost 5 bases, and 14 bases lay between the germline ends. The CDR3 protein is CAIKPPGTEAFF. The CDR3 bases are TGTGCCATCAAGCCCCCGGGGACTGAAGCTTTCTTT.

This chain joins TRBV30 and TRBJ2-6; the match to TRBD2 covers 7 bases. CDR1 is GTSNPN, CDR2 SVGIG, per germline (reference sequence). This CDR3 is 14 amino acids long. CDR3 nucleotide sequence: TGTGCTTTAACGGGGGGCTCTGGGGCCAACGTCCTGACTTTC. It translates to CALTGGSGANVLTF.

On this clonotype itself: Since a much larger clone is just one base distant, this may be a read error. The V call is TRBV6-1, the J call TRBJ1-1; no clear D. This CDR3 is built from 13 residues. CDR1 is MNHNS, CDR2 SASEGT, per germline. Trimming removed 2 bases from V and 1 base from J, with 5 bases in between. The DNA for the CDR3 is TGTGCCAGCAGTGAACAGGCGAACACTGAAGCTTTCTTT. This translates into CASSEQANTEAFF.

This clonotype was observed at least ten times. The chain has TRBV29-1 and TRBJ2-3, with 7 nucleotides matching TRBD2. This CDR3 has 13 amino acids. V shed 3 bases and J 1 base; nucleotides not matched to a gene: 1. Germline V gene lookup returns CDR1 SQVTM and CDR2 ANQGSEA. CDR3 region: CSVELAGTDTQYF. The CDR3 DNA is TGCAGCGTTGAGCTAGCGGGCACAGATACGCAGTATTTT.

This clonotype was detected only a few times. The chain carries TRBV20-1 and TRBJ1-1, with D possibly being TRBD1 (5 bases). The CDR3 has 13 amino acids. Trimming removed 5 bases at V and 6 bases at J, with 16 bases between. The V gene's germline CDR1 is DFQATT and CDR2 SNEGSKA (reference sequence). The CDR3 DNA reads as TGCAGTGCTGGGGGACGACGAGCCGCTGAAGCTTTCTTT. Protein product: CSAGGRRAAEAFF.

This clonotype was observed at least ten times. The genes are TRBV20-1 and TRBJ2-1; D is uncertain. V was pared by 6 bases and J by 6 bases, with 18 bases between. The germline V gene encodes CDR1 DFQATT and CDR2 SNEGSKA (reference sequence). This CDR3 region has 14 residues. The CDR3 loop is CSAPDLGSGNEQFF. CDR3 nucleotides: TGCAGTGCGCCCGACCTGGGGTCGGGCAATGAGCAGTTCTTC.

On this clonotype itself: With a much larger clone just one base away, this may be a read error. The rearrangement uses TRBV7-3 and TRBJ2-3; 9 nucleotides align to TRBD1. CDR3 length equals 16 residues. CDR1 SGHTA and CDR2 FQGTGA come from the germline V gene. The trim removed 1 base at V and 1 base at J, leaving 3 bases unmatched. The CDR3 sequence is CASSLIRTGGTDTQYF. The DNA of the CDR3 is TGTGCCAGCAGCTTAATAAGGACAGGGGGCACAGATACGCAGTATTTT.

This clonotype was recorded at least ten times. The V and J genes are TRBV4-3 and TRBJ2-3, with a tentative D call TRBD2 (5 bases). Deletions cut 0 bases from V and 4 bases from J, with 14 bases between. Germline-derived CDR1 and CDR2 are LGHNA and YSLEER. The CDR3 consists of 16 residues. The CDR3 loop is CASSQDGGLASDTQYF. The CDR3 region has the DNA TGCGCCAGCAGCCAAGATGGAGGCCTAGCCTCAGATACGCAGTATTTT.

This clonotype has ten or more counts. The rearrangement uses TRBV20-1 and TRBJ1-5; no definite D call. Trimming took 3 bases from V and 5 from J, leaving 11 bases between them. In germline, CDR1 is DFQATT, CDR2 SNEGSKA (reference sequence). The CDR3 covers 13 residues. In nucleotides, the CDR3 is TGCAGTGCTAGTAAGCAGGCGGATCAGCCCCAGCATTTT. It specifies CSASKQADQPQHF.

This clonotype came up many times. J is TRBJ2-5 and V is TRBV4-3; 13 bases are shared with TRBD2. The CDR3 spans 15 residues. Germline loops: CDR1 LGHNA, CDR2 YSLEER. The V gene end was trimmed by 4 bases and the J gene end by 6 bases; junction bases not matched to a gene: 5. This CDR3 reads CASSLLAGGPKTQYF. The CDR3, as DNA: TGCGCCAGCAGCCTACTAGCGGGGGGGCCGAAGACCCAGTACTTC.

This clonotype occurred many times. The V call is TRBV3-1, the J call TRBJ1-6, with 7 positions matching TRBD1. The ends lost 0 bases at V and 6 bases at J; junction bases unmatched: 17. This CDR3 region has 20 residues. Per germline, CDR1 LGHDT and CDR2 YNNKEL (reference sequence). Written as DNA, the CDR3 is TGTGCCAGCAGCCAAGAGTCGACGTGGCTCTTCGGACAGGTTAATTCACCCCTCCACTTT. Its protein product is CASSQESTWLFGQVNSPLHF. Complete variable domain (other parts from reference TRBV3-1 and TRBJ1-6): DTAVSQTPKYLVTQMGNDKSIKCEQNLGHDTMYWYKQDSKKFLKIMFSYNNKELIINETVPNRFSPKSPDKAHLNLHINSLELGDSAVYFCASSQESTWLFGQVNSPLHFGNGTRLTVT.

This clonotype was picked up a small number of times. Written as DNA, the CDR3 is TGCAGCGGACAGCGGACCAACACCGGGGAGCTGTTTTTT. Amino acid sequence: CSGQRTNTGELFF. The chain uses TRBV29-1 and TRBJ2-2; D possibly matches TRBD1 or TRBD2 (5 bases each). The germline CDR1 and CDR2 sequences are SQVTM and ANQGSEA. Trimming left V 7 bases short and J 2 bases short, with 11 bases between. This CDR3 comprises 13 residues.

This clonotype appeared many times. The V call is TRBV29-1, the J call TRBJ2-3; tentatively, D is TRBD2 (6 bases). Trimming cost V 4 bases and J 5 bases, with 16 bases left between them. The germline gives CDR1 SQVTM, CDR2 ANQGSEA. The CDR3 length is 14 residues. CDR3 DNA sequence: TGCAGCGTTGCACTAGCTAGGGTTGGAGATACGCAGTATTTT. Protein product: CSVALARVGDTQYF.

This clonotype was seen a few times. The rearrangement uses TRBV7-2 and TRBJ2-7; D might be TRBD1 or TRBD2, each matching 5 bases. This CDR3 region has 15 residues. Trimming stripped 3 bases from V and 5 bases from J, with 17 bases between. Looked up from germline, CDR1 is SGHTA and CDR2 is FQGNSA. CDR3 sequence: CASSFHRDMGHEQYF. The DNA for the CDR3 is TGTGCCAGCAGCTTTCACCGGGATATGGGGCACGAGCAGTACTTC.

Ten or more counts support this clonotype. This chain uses TRBV6-6 with TRBJ1-5; D may be TRBD1 (5 bases). The ends were cut back, 0 bases at V and 2 bases at J, with 11 bases in the middle. CDR1 is MNHNY and CDR2 is SVGAGI in the germline V gene (reference sequence). The CDR3 runs to 16 residues. CDR3 sequence reads: CASSYSGREGNQPQHF. The CDR3 DNA reads as TGTGCCAGCAGTTACTCGGGCAGGGAGGGCAATCAGCCCCAGCATTTT.

The chain carries TRBV5-6 and TRBJ1-2; the match to TRBD1 covers 7 bases. V dropped 3 bases and J dropped 4; count of bases not matched to a gene: 6. Germline CDR1 reads SGHDT; CDR2 reads YYEEEE. The CDR3 extends over 14 amino acids. DNA of the CDR3: TGTGCCAGCAGCTCCGGGACAGCATTCTATGGCTACACCTTC. Residues: CASSSGTAFYGYTF.

Many counts were recorded for this clonotype. The V and J genes are TRBV6-2 or TRBV6-3 and TRBJ2-2; D not resolved. The CDR3 loop spans 13 amino acids. Germline CDR1 reads MNHEY; CDR2 reads SVGEGT. Trimming pared 11 bases from V and 8 bases from J, leaving 18 bases between. The CDR3 DNA is TGTGCCGGATCATGGGCCACGGCTGGGGAGCTGTTTTTT. Translating gives CAGSWATAGELFF.

This clonotype was picked up a small number of times. The rearrangement joins TRBV5-6 to TRBJ1-2, with D unclear. V gave up 6 bases and J gave up 2 bases, with 11 bases separating them. This CDR3 region has 13 residues. CDR1 and CDR2 (germline): SGHDT, YYEEEE. DNA of the CDR3: TGTGCCAGCAACCTCGACGGGAACTATGGCTACACCTTC. It specifies CASNLDGNYGYTF. Full variable domain (missing parts from reference TRBV5-6 and TRBJ1-2): DAGVTQSPTHLIKTRGQQVTLRCSPKSGHDTVSWYQQALGQGPQFIFQYYEEEERQRGNFPDRFSGHQFPNYSSELNVNALLLGDSALYLCASNLDGNYGYTFGSGTRLTVV.